The 30 T cell receptor beta chains presented below share a single source sample, sequenced in a study of beta chain features in type 1 diabetes. Expressed TCRB transcripts were sequenced because the isolated RNA had all been reverse transcribed beforehand. The method was immunoSEQ multiplex PCR; TCRdb's version includes in-frame clones alone and lacks a portion of them. The table records some 230,000 clones, 9.6% of them present only once. The specimen was naive CD4+ T cells from blood. These receptors all come from a woman aged 18-30 years in good health.

V gene TRBV14 combines with J gene TRBJ1-5; 11 nucleotides agree with TRBD1. J was trimmed by 5 bases and V by 7 bases; bases with no gene match: 10. The CDR3 is made up of 16 amino acids. The V gene's germline CDR1 is SGHDN and CDR2 FVKESK. The CDR3 spells CASTRDGQGAHQPQHF. The CDR3 region has the DNA TGTGCCAGCACCCGAGACGGACAGGGGGCTCATCAGCCCCAGCATTTT.

This chain connects TRBV6-5 to TRBJ1-5; no definite D call. Trimming stripped 4 bases from V and 2 bases from J, with 9 bases between. The CDR3 is 14 amino acids. Per germline, CDR1 MNHEY and CDR2 SVGAGI. Here the CDR3 reads CASSSRGRNQPQHF. The CDR3 DNA follows: TGTGCCAGCAGTTCCAGAGGTCGCAATCAGCCCCAGCATTTT.

This clone was seen at least ten times. The chain joins TRBV23-1 to TRBJ2-7, with 8 bases fitting TRBD1. TRBV23-1 is an ORF; its function is uncertain. The trim removed 2 bases at V and 2 bases at J, leaving 8 bases unmatched. There are 16 residues in the CDR3. The CDR3 DNA reads TGCGCCAGCAGTCAACGCCCCGACAGGGGCACCTACGAGCAGTACTTC. It codes for CASSQRPDRGTYEQYF.

A few counts support this clone. The chain has TRBV5-4 and TRBJ2-5, with D possibly being TRBD1 (5 bases). Between the trimmed V and J ends, which lost 5 bases and 5 bases, there was a span of 19 bases. This CDR3 is built from 15 residues. Germline V CDR1 and CDR2: SGHNT, YYREEE (reference sequence). CDR3 DNA: TGTGCCAGCAGTTCTACTCGACAGTTGAGGGAGACCCAGTACTTC. It codes for CASSSTRQLRETQYF.

This clone was detected only a few times. V usage is TRBV5-1 and J usage is TRBJ2-1; TRBD2 might be the D (6 bases). The germline V and J ends were trimmed by 4 bases and 0 bases, with 11 bases remaining between them. Germline V gives CDR1 SGHRS, CDR2 YFSETQ. The length of the CDR3 is 15 residues. Here the CDR3 DNA reads TGCGCCAGCAGCCCTACGACTAGCTCCTACAATGAGCAGTTCTTC. It translates to CASSPTTSSYNEQFF.

This clone was observed a few times. J is TRBJ2-1 and V is TRBV19; 7 bases map to TRBD1. The CDR3 is 14 amino acids. CDR1 and CDR2 from the germline V gene are LNHDA and SQIVND (reference sequence). V shed 7 bases and J 2 bases; nucleotides not matched to a gene: 5. The CDR3 DNA is TGTGCCAGTAACGAGGGGGCCACCTACAATGAGCAGTTCTTC. It translates to CASNEGATYNEQFF.

This clone has more than one count but fewer than ten. The chain employs TRBV30 and TRBJ1-4; a weak D match, TRBD1 (5 bases). CDR3 length: 14 amino acids. Germline assignment: CDR1 GTSNPN and CDR2 SVGIG (reference sequence). The ends were cut back, 4 bases at V and 8 bases at J, with 17 bases in the middle. CDR3 sequence reads: CAWMPGLMTEKLFF. As DNA, the CDR3 is TGTGCCTGGATGCCGGGACTCATGACCGAAAAACTGTTTTTT. The full variable domain, its missing parts supplied by reference TRBV30 and TRBJ1-4, is SQTIHQWPATLVQPVGSPLSLECTVEGTSNPNLYWYRQAAGRGLQLLFYSVGIGQISSEVPQNLSASRPQDRQFILSSKKLLLSDSGFYLCAWMPGLMTEKLFFGSGTQLSVL.

This clone was counted between two and nine times. The chain joins TRBV5-6 to TRBJ1-1; 11 bases are shared with TRBD1. There are 15 residues in the CDR3. Per the germline V gene, CDR1 is SGHDT and CDR2 is YYEEEE. With 4 bases clipped from V and 7 bases from J, the junction kept 9 bases outside the gene matches. The CDR3 spells CASSRLGQGAGEAFF. The CDR3 region has the DNA TGTGCCAGCAGCCGCTTAGGACAGGGGGCTGGTGAAGCTTTCTTT.

The rearrangement links TRBV2 to TRBJ1-1, with D maybe TRBD1 (5 bases). Germline V gene lookup returns CDR1 SNHLY and CDR2 FYNNEI. V was shortened by 7 bases and J by 4 bases, with 13 bases between the two germline ends. The CDR3 length is 13 residues. CDR3 amino acids: CASTPGFGTEAFF. CDR3 in DNA: TGTGCCAGCACTCCAGGGTTTGGCACTGAAGCTTTCTTT.

The chain joins TRBV30 to TRBJ1-3; D remains ambiguous. The CDR3 loop spans 15 amino acids. Germline V gene data show CDR1 as GTSNPN and CDR2 as SVGIG (reference sequence). V was trimmed by 0 bases and J by 0 bases, leaving 9 bases between them. CDR3 nucleotides: TGTGCCTGGAGTGTCTACAGTCGCTCTGGAAACACCATATATTTT. Protein sequence: CAWSVYSRSGNTIYF.

This clone came up a few times. CDR3 residues: CASSQPRGLSTDTQYF. As DNA, the CDR3 is TGTGCCAGCAGCCAACCCAGGGGATTGAGCACAGATACGCAGTATTTT. The chain recombines TRBV16 with TRBJ2-3, with D possibly TRBD1 on 6 matching bases. This CDR3 region has 16 residues. CDR1 is KGHSY and CDR2 is FQNENV in the germline V gene. V lost 2 bases to trimming and J lost 0 bases, with 12 bases between them. The full variable domain, rest sourced from reference TRBV16 and TRBJ2-3, is GEEVAQTPKHLVRGEGQKAKLYCAPIKGHSYVFWYQQVLKNEFKFLISFQNENVFDETGMPKERFSAKCLPNSPCSLEIQATKLEDSAVYFCASSQPRGLSTDTQYFGPGTRLTVL.

This sequence joins TRBV19 and TRBJ2-1; possible D gene TRBD1, 6 bases. Germline CDR1 is LNHDA and CDR2 is SQIVND (reference sequence). The CDR3 is 16 amino acids. The V end lost 5 bases, the J end lost 5 bases, and 19 bases lay between the germline ends. CDR3 in DNA: TGTGCCAGTAGTCCAAAGTCAGGGGATCCCGACAATGAGCAGTTCTTC. It yields the protein CASSPKSGDPDNEQFF.

This clone was seen a handful of times. The rearrangement links TRBV28 to TRBJ1-2; 8 nucleotides line up with TRBD1. This CDR3 is built from 13 residues. The ends lost 3 bases at V and 7 bases at J; junction bases unmatched: 4. CDR1 and CDR2 (germline): MDHEN, SYDVKM. The CDR3: CASSFRGPAGYTF. In nucleotides, the CDR3 is TGTGCCAGCAGTTTCAGGGGGCCCGCTGGCTACACCTTC.

The chain uses TRBV6-5 and TRBJ2-5; the match to TRBD2 covers 13 bases. The CDR3 runs to 16 residues. The germline V gene encodes CDR1 MNHEY and CDR2 SVGAGI. J gave up 5 bases and V 4 bases, and 7 bases lay outside the gene matches. The CDR3 region is CASSLLAGGPSETQYF. The CDR3 region has the DNA TGTGCCAGCAGTTTACTAGCGGGAGGGCCCAGCGAGACCCAGTACTTC.

The chain links TRBV5-4 to TRBJ2-3, with 12 nucleotides matching TRBD2. Trimming took 3 bases from V and 2 from J; bases not matched to a gene: 4. Germline CDR1 reads SGHNT; CDR2 reads YYREEE (reference sequence). The CDR3 is made up of 16 amino acids. The CDR3 region has the DNA TGTGCCAGCAGCTCTGGACTAGCGGGGACCACAGATACGCAGTATTTT. Translation gives CASSSGLAGTTDTQYF.

The V call is TRBV5-4, the J call TRBJ1-2; 7 bases line up with TRBD1. The germline CDR1 and CDR2 sequences are SGHNT and YYREEE (reference sequence). CDR3 length: 15 residues. Trimming took 3 bases from V and 0 from J; bases not matched to a gene: 5. The CDR3 DNA reads TGTGCCAGCAGCTATTGGACAGGAGCTAACTATGGCTACACCTTC. Residues: CASSYWTGANYGYTF.

This rearrangement joins TRBV29-1 to TRBJ2-5; D possibly corresponds to TRBD2 (5 bases). The CDR3 is 13 amino acids. V lost 1 base and J lost 5, with 11 bases in between. Germline V gene sequence: CDR1 SQVTM, CDR2 ANQGSEA. CDR3 amino acids: CSVEAQPGETQYF. CDR3 bases: TGCAGCGTTGAAGCCCAGCCGGGGGAGACCCAGTACTTC.

This chain uses TRBV19 with TRBJ1-5, with 7 bases matching TRBD1. CDR3 length: 16 amino acids. J was trimmed by 0 bases and V by 9 bases; bases with no gene match: 11. The germline V gene has CDR1 LNHDA and CDR2 SQIVND (reference sequence). CDR3 amino acids: CASSRDREYSNQPQHF. The CDR3 DNA sequence: TGTGCCAGCTCACGAGACAGGGAGTATAGCAATCAGCCCCAGCATTTT.

The chain links TRBV5-6 to TRBJ2-1; TRBD2 might be the D (7 bases). The germline V and J ends were trimmed by 4 bases and 2 bases, with 19 bases remaining between them. The CDR3 has 17 amino acids. Germline V lookup: CDR1 SGHDT, CDR2 YYEEEE. The CDR3, as DNA: TGTGCCAGCAGCCCGATCCGGGGGGCGGGAGCCTACAATGAGCAGTTCTTC. Amino acid sequence: CASSPIRGAGAYNEQFF.

This clone was counted between two and nine times. The chain combines TRBV29-1 with TRBJ1-1; TRBD1 aligns across 7 bases. Germline V gene sequence: CDR1 SQVTM, CDR2 ANQGSEA. Germline trimming cut 2 bases from V and 1 base from J; bases unmatched to any gene: 7. The CDR3 contains 15 residues. The CDR3, as DNA: TGCAGCGTTGAAAACTCCGGGACAGCGAACACTGAAGCTTTCTTT. Its translation: CSVENSGTANTEAFF.

This clone was found a few times. The genes are TRBV19 and TRBJ2-7; D is undetermined. V was shortened by 5 bases and J by 3 bases, with 14 bases between the two germline ends. Germline V gene sequence: CDR1 LNHDA, CDR2 SQIVND (reference sequence). The CDR3 has 14 amino acids. The CDR3 here is CASSDRVQFYEQYF. The CDR3 region has the DNA TGTGCCAGTAGTGACCGGGTCCAATTCTACGAGCAGTACTTC.

This chain joins TRBV5-8 and TRBJ1-2, with no clear D. The CDR3 extends over 11 amino acids. Germline CDR1 reads SGHTS; CDR2 reads YDEGEE. Trimming left V 4 bases short and J 7 bases short, with 8 bases between. The CDR3 reads CASSRVLGYTF. CDR3 bases: TGTGCCAGCAGCCGGGTACTTGGCTACACCTTC.

In this sample, this clone turned up a few times. V is TRBV6-4 and J is TRBJ2-1; 7 bases align to TRBD2. Germline CDR1 MRHNA, CDR2 SNTAGT. The junction had 8 bases not matched to a gene; V was cut back by 0 bases and J by 3 bases. CDR3 length: 17 residues. CDR3 protein: CASSDSYRDYNYNEQFF. CDR3 nucleotide sequence: TGTGCCAGCAGTGACTCTTACCGGGACTATAACTACAATGAGCAGTTCTTC.

This sequence joins TRBV2 and TRBJ1-1; TRBD1 aligns across 7 bases. The CDR3 consists of 15 residues. The germline V gene has CDR1 SNHLY and CDR2 FYNNEI. The V gene end was trimmed by 7 bases and the J gene end by 2 bases; junction bases not matched to a gene: 10. The chain's CDR3 is CASNDRDRENTEAFF. The CDR3 nucleotides read TGTGCCAGCAATGACCGAGACAGGGAAAACACTGAAGCTTTCTTT.

This clone has only one observation. The chain employs TRBV7-6 and TRBJ2-6, with a possible D match to TRBD2 (5 bases). CDR1 and CDR2 (germline): SGHVS, FNYEAQ. Trimming removed 5 bases from V and 2 bases from J, with 13 bases in between. The length of the CDR3 is 16 residues. The CDR3 coding sequence is TGTGCCAGCAGCCCTGCCGGAGGTACTGGGGCCAACGTCCTGACTTTC. Protein: CASSPAGGTGANVLTF.

V usage is TRBV25-1 and J usage is TRBJ1-1; possibly TRBD1 for D (6 bases). Germline values: CDR1 MGHDK, CDR2 SYGVNS. Trimming removed 0 bases from V and 6 bases from J, with 8 bases in between. The length of the CDR3 is 13 residues. The CDR3 region is CASSEYRGSEAFF. The DNA of the CDR3 is TGTGCCAGCAGTGAATACAGGGGATCTGAAGCTTTCTTT.

This chain links TRBV5-6 with TRBJ1-4; TRBD1 agrees at 8 bases. Germline V gene lookup returns CDR1 SGHDT and CDR2 YYEEEE. V trimming: 4 bases; J trimming: 3 bases; junction bases outside the gene matches: 5. The CDR3 runs to 15 residues. CDR3 residues: CASSTPGQANEKLFF. The CDR3 DNA reads TGTGCCAGCAGCACACCGGGACAGGCTAATGAAAAACTGTTTTTT.

In this sample, this clone turned up a few times. The rearrangement links TRBV15 to TRBJ2-1, with 8 bases matching TRBD1. Trimming at V came to 0 bases and at J to 4 bases, leaving 5 bases not matched to a gene. CDR1 LNHNV and CDR2 YYDKDF come from the germline V gene (reference sequence). The CDR3 is 16 residues long. The DNA of the CDR3 is TGTGCCACCAGCAGAGATTCAGGGGGCCCTTACAATGAGCAGTTCTTC. Its protein product is CATSRDSGGPYNEQFF. Filled out from reference TRBV15 and TRBJ2-1, the complete variable domain reads DAMVIQNPRYQVTQFGKPVTLSCSQTLNHNVMYWYQQKSSQAPKLLFHYYDKDFNNEADTPDNFQSRRPNTSFCFLDIRSPGLGDTAMYLCATSRDSGGPYNEQFFGPGTRLTVL.

The rearrangement joins TRBV5-1 to TRBJ1-2; 7 bases fit TRBD1. CDR3 length: 14 amino acids. CDR1 is SGHRS and CDR2 is YFSETQ in the germline V gene. J lost 1 base, V lost 6 bases, and 6 bases had no gene match. CDR3: CASTPQGNNYGYTF. The CDR3 nucleotides are TGCGCCAGCACACCACAGGGGAATAACTATGGCTACACCTTC. Supplemented by reference TRBV5-1 and TRBJ1-2, the full variable domain reads KAGVTQTPRYLIKTRGQQVTLSCSPISGHRSVSWYQQTPGQGLQFLFEYFSETQRNKGNFPGRFSGRQFSNSRSEMNVSTLELGDSALYLCASTPQGNNYGYTFGSGTRLTVV.

The chain employs TRBV11-2 and TRBJ2-7; tentative D call: TRBD1 (6 bases). The CDR3 extends over 16 amino acids. V gave up 7 bases and J gave up 3 bases, with 22 bases separating them. The germline gives CDR1 SGHAT, CDR2 FQNNGV. This CDR3 is CASTPRDQGRDYEQYF. Here the CDR3 DNA reads TGTGCCAGCACCCCCCGGGACCAGGGGAGAGACTACGAGCAGTACTTC.